This T cell receptor beta chain was captured by sequencing in a study of cytomegalovirus exposure and HLA in healthy donors listed by TCRdb under 2017. With regard to the full study: An earlier analysis of about 530 of the donors reported approximately 280 Gb of sequence data and about 120 million unique TCR beta sequences obtained from about 180 million T cells. An early release that covered about 600 HLA-typed donors contained approximately 300 gigabases of sequencing data and tens of millions of unique TCR sequences. A separate validation cohort of 100 to 150 different subjects was used in addition to the 666-subject first cohort. The study combined high-throughput TCR immunosequencing, statistical association of individual TCRs with disease status, and machine learning to predict cytomegalovirus infection status. The aim of the study was to test whether cataloging public T cell receptors could identify signatures of past pathogen exposure. The T cell repertoires of several hundred subjects were profiled by immunosequencing and related to cytomegalovirus serostatus. Donor age, sex, ethnicity and CMV serostatus were compiled alongside the repertoire data. A handful of DR-DQ haplotypes were handled as single units for association and clustering because linkage in the cohort was strong. HLA typing included class I and class II loci at four-digit resolution. The genetic ancestry cluster associated with self-reported Caucasian donors included 80% to 90% of the 398 genotyped donors. An earlier analysis of 587 of the donors applied high-throughput TCR beta sequencing to assess whether each TCR beta V gene segment acted as functional or pseudogenic. Among several hundred genotyped donors of the cohort, an average of approximately 200,000 unique TCR beta nucleotide sequences was sequenced per donor, of which 15% to 20% were non-productive. The number of donors typed differed by locus, with about 629-640 for A, B, C, DRB1 and DQB1, more than 500 for DQA1, approximately 570 for DPA1, and over 400 for DPB1. A later analysis re-analyzed previously published TCR beta repertoires from about 730 donors and added high-resolution HLA genotyping to study TCR occurrence patterns. A later genetic analysis took genome-wide SNP genotypes for about three fifths of the 666 donors and used that subset as a discovery cohort. Every discovery cohort repertoire had been produced on one sequencing platform. The later analysis used no new phenotypic data to find candidate immune exposures, relying instead on TCR beta sequences and their occurrence across donors. The research as a whole found: Immune exposure information for the cohort was limited to CMV serostatus. In a later analysis, HLA-associated TCR beta chains were found to be more clonally expanded and to have lower generation probabilities than equally common non-associated chains. Because HLA typing was missing for some donors at each locus, association tests included only the typed subset. The authors suggested that the approach could potentially be generalized to other disease states and immunological phenotypes. A later analysis found that TCR association rates varied across HLA loci, with DRB1 alleles showing the most associated TCRs and HLA-C alleles the fewest. A later analysis associated about 17,000 TCR beta sequences with specific HLA alleles at a false discovery rate of 0.05. The classifier was reported to diagnose cytomegalovirus status with high specificity and sensitivity in both the original cohort and the validation cohort. In the study, some 180 TCR beta chains were listed as associated with cytomegalovirus. A further reported finding was that TCR beta sequences accurately predicted the HLA-A and HLA-B alleles for most subjects in the first cohort. Because counts were too low, some 16 rarely observed V segments, including chromosome 9 orphons, were excluded from the earlier analysis of several hundred of the donors. Across donors, most TCR sequences were observed very rarely, whereas some public TCRs were present in many individuals. The cohort was sequenced for TCR beta chains only, and without alpha or paired-chain data the features that could be detected were limited. In a later genetic analysis, a missense DCLRE1C variant was associated with V-gene and J-gene trimming of TCR beta chains, and the association was replicated in an independent cohort. An earlier analysis of approximately 540 of the donors showed that most TCR beta V segments appeared in productive rearrangements either about 87% or about 30% of the time, which broadly matched IMGT annotations. According to a later genetic analysis, donors in an Asian-associated ancestry cluster had fewer N-insertions in productive TCRs than the roughly 700-donor mean. Correlated functional status among segregating V segments might reflect linkage disequilibrium, but an unknown experimental factor could not be ruled out. The 87-base-pair reads could not distinguish some IMGT-functional V segments, including TRBV6-2 and TRBV6-3, so those segments were excluded. Most CMV-associated TCR beta chains appeared to be HLA-restricted in a later analysis, and the HLA associations seemed to be driven largely by CMV exposure. Sequencing depth was assumed to be roughly uniform across donors in the presence/absence analyses, though that assumption may not hold. According to a later analysis, parvovirus B19, influenza, CMV and Epstein-Barr virus appeared linked to several top co-occurrence clusters. In vitro tests confirmed that three of the cytomegalovirus-associated TCR beta chains recognize cytomegalovirus antigens. Assigning TCR associations to individual alleles was difficult when HLA alleles, especially DR and DQ, strongly co-occurred. A group of highly shared sequence variants was considered likely to be a technical artifact of the sequencing pipeline.

The germline V gene supplies CDR1 SGHDT and CDR2 YYEEEE. The CDR3 goes from the cysteine to the phenylalanine over 12 residues. Only CDR3 DNA remains: 36 bases, in frame from the first base. The trim is 3 bases for V and 11 bases for J, with a gap of 12 bases between the germline ends. Details on this clone: There is no known antigen for this receptor. The input lacks base qualities; no much larger clone sits a single base away.

The cohort consisted of fewer than 700 healthy bone marrow donors. At the time of sampling, every cohort member was nominally healthy, though immune exposures that went unrecorded were likely present. The donor tested CMV seropositive and was one of the 289 seropositive cohort members. Every donor gave a peripheral blood sample, and the peripheral blood mononuclear cells from that sample were used for TCR beta sequencing. The Qiagen DNeasy Blood Extraction Kit was used to extract genomic DNA from the blood cell samples. Library generation was performed with the immunoSEQ multiplex PCR assay. For the multiplex PCR, a mixture combining 60 forward primers for TCR Vbeta segments and 13 reverse primers for TCR Jbeta segments was used. A multiplex PCR assay on genomic DNA amplified the CDR3 region of rearranged TCR beta genes. On the Illumina HiSeq System, the amplified TCR beta libraries were sequenced as 87-base-pair reads. The paper's processing steps were these. A later analysis counted some 80 million unique TCR beta chains across the 690 or so repertoires, and roughly 9.9 million of these chains were shared by at least two donors. Raw reads were error-corrected and collapsed into unique sequences by a nearest-neighbor algorithm in which closely related sequences were merged to remove PCR and sequencing errors. V, D and J gene segments were assigned by aligning CDR3 sequences to IMGT reference sequences. For a sequence to be retained, at least a six-nucleotide match to both a V gene segment and a J gene segment was required. A rearrangement counted as productive if the CDR3 had no stop codons and remained in frame with V and J, and every other rearrangement counted as non-productive. Following IMGT convention, CDR3 was defined as the stretch from the second conserved V-encoded cysteine to the conserved J-encoded phenylalanine. The earlier analysis of about 610 of the donors excluded sequences that lacked an unambiguous match to a single V gene segment. In an earlier analysis of a few hundred of the donors, a V segment was called functional when productive rearrangements were above 56.7%, and segregating when the standard deviation between donors exceeded 5%. To diagnose cytomegalovirus status from the catalog of TCR beta chain sequences, a statistical classification framework was built. In a later analysis, TCR nucleotide sequences were compared against IMGT/GENE-DB human TR gene sequences so that V and J genes could be assigned. Using the TCRdist pipeline, a later analysis assigned CDR3 sequences along with most-parsimonious VDJ recombination scenarios. In a later analysis, each TCR beta chain was defined by its CDR3 amino acid sequence together with its V-gene family, and reads lacking a unique V-gene family were excluded. As a way to deal with suspected cross-contamination and a sequencing artifact, a later analysis dropped 450 to 600 nucleotide sequences that were highly shared and had low generation probability. A later analysis calculated a clonal expansion index for each public chain from normalized within-repertoire ranks of inferred template counts. In a later analysis, generation probabilities were computed using a VDJ recombination model fitted to out-of-frame rearrangements, and the results were checked against IGoR. In a later analysis, TCR-TCR, TCR-HLA and TCR-CMV co-occurrence was scored with hypergeometric tests, and a repertoire-size bias correction was applied to TCR pairs. False discovery rates were estimated in a later analysis by permuting HLA or CMV assignments 20 times. A later analysis grouped co-occurring TCRs with DBSCAN, adding TCRdist sequence similarity when clustering within HLA-allele-positive subsets. For co-occurrence clustering, repertoires with fewer than 30,000 or more than 120,000 public chains were excluded, along with roughly 5 repertoires with anomalous nucleotide sharing. TCRdb took over this immuneACCESS table, retaining in-frame rearrangements with V and J assigned. Such tables are incomplete; in checked studies, under half of the missing clones stem from an unresolved V gene, and the remainder is unexplained. Clonal size and the V and J genes are those of that table, whereas D and trimming came from the DNA. This sample gives approximately 190,000 clones in total; roughly 80% of them show up just once. The ten largest make up over 2% of the sample.

The sample comprised PBMCs. The TCR originated in a woman in her 30s in good health and CMV-seropositive. The chain is made from TRBV5-6 and TRBJ2-1; a tentative D match to TRBD2 spans 6 bases. The base sequence is TGTGCCAGCAGCTCCAGGAGGGGTAAGCAGTTCTTC. It is translated as CASSSRRGKQFF.